This T cell receptor (beta chain) emerged from a study of T-cell reconstitution after alpha-beta-depleted transplantation in children. The germline V gene encodes CDR1 DFQATT and CDR2 SNEGSKA (reference sequence). This CDR3 is built from 14 residues. The V end was cut by 6 bases, the J end by 3 bases, with 15 bases between. This clonotype was counted a few times. This sample's TCRbeta library carried unique molecular identifier barcodes. TCRdb re-derived calls from the PCR reads in MiXCR, one entry per CDR3 protein. The data hold around 210,000 distinct CDR3 sequences, with about 7% observed a single time.

This TCR was sampled from a boy between 2 and 15 years old with acute lymphoblastic leukemia, due to receive a stem cell transplant. Sample: PBMCs, taken before TCRalphabeta/CD19-depleted stem cell transplant. The chain combines TRBV20-1 with TRBJ2-1, with TRBD2 as a possible D gene (5 bases). The CDR3 bases are TGCAGTGCCCAGGACGTAACTAGCTACAATGAGCAGTTCTTC. The encoded protein is CSAQDVTSYNEQFF.